Listed below are T cell receptor beta chains from one sample, sequenced in a study of shared clonotypes between healthy human individuals. Measured with immunoSEQ multiplex PCR; TCRdb has only the in-frame clones, and not every one. The sample yields about 2.3 million clones, more than 80% seen once. The sample taken for sequencing was naive CD4+ T cells from PBMCs. The receptors stem from a man between 18 and 29 years old in good health. Some clones in this sample may be carry-over from other donors' samples. Both conserved end residues are part of each CDR3. The D gene is left open where the match is weak. Clone size is not always given. Where it is, it says once, few, many or a class for expanded clones.

D gene,clone size,CDR3 length,J gene,V gene,CDR3 DNA,CDR3 protein
.,.,15,TRBJ2-7,TRBV29-1,TGCAGCGTTGTCCCTCCCGGGACCCTGGGCTACGAGCAGTACTTC,CSVVPPGTLGYEQYF
.,.,14,TRBJ2-7,TRBV28,TGTGCCAGCAGCTCGGATAGACAGTCCTACGAGCAGTACTTC,CASSSDRQSYEQYF
.,.,12,TRBJ1-1,TRBV28,TGTGCCAGCAGTTTCACAGTGGGGGAAGCTTTCTTT,CASSFTVGEAFF
.,.,14,TRBJ2-3,TRBV7-2,TGTGCCAGCAGCTTACAGGGGAAATTGGATACGCAGTATTTT,CASSLQGKLDTQYF
.,.,16,TRBJ1-4,TRBV5-1,TGCGCCAGCAGGCAGCGGGACCGAGCGGATAGGGAAAAACTGTTTTTT,CASRQRDRADREKLFF
.,.,16,TRBJ1-1,TRBV4-1,TGCGCCAGCAGCCCGCGGGGGAAACTTATGAACACTGAAGCTTTCTTT,CASSPRGKLMNTEAFF
TRBD2,.,17,TRBJ2-1,TRBV11-2,TGTGCCAGCAGCTTACGGGCCGCTAGCGGGAGTTGGAATGAGCAGTTCTTC,CASSLRAASGSWNEQFF
.,.,17,TRBJ1-5,TRBV6-1,TGTGCCAGCAGTGAAGACGTCCGGGGGGTTAGCAATCAGCCCCAGCATTTT,CASSEDVRGVSNQPQHF
.,.,16,TRBJ2-5,TRBV7-9,TGTGCCAGCAGCTTGGCGGTGGGCACTACACAAGAGACCCAGTACTTC,CASSLAVGTTQETQYF
.,.,14,TRBJ2-2,TRBV6-4,TGTGCCAGCAGAGGGCGGGTTAACACCGGGGAGCTGTTTTTT,CASRGRVNTGELFF
.,.,13,TRBJ2-5,TRBV2,TGTGCCAGCAGTGACTCTGACAGTACGACCCAGTACTTC,CASSDSDSTTQYF
.,.,13,TRBJ1-5,TRBV7-2,TGTGCCAGCAGCTATAGGGAGTATCAGCCCCAGCATTTT,CASSYREYQPQHF
.,.,14,TRBJ2-5,TRBV28,TGTGCCAGCAGTTTATTGGCAGGTCCAGAGACCCAGTACTTC,CASSLLAGPETQYF
.,.,14,TRBJ2-7,TRBV6-1,TGTGCCAGCAGTGAATGGGACGGGAGCTACGAGCAGTACTTC,CASSEWDGSYEQYF
.,.,11,TRBJ2-4,TRBV5-1,TGCGCCAGCAGCCCGGGGGACATTCAGTACTTC,CASSPGDIQYF
TRBD2,.,15,TRBJ2-5,TRBV27,TGTGCCAGCAGTTTACTGACTAGCGGCCAAGAGACCCAGTACTTC,CASSLLTSGQETQYF
.,.,15,TRBJ2-1,TRBV7-3,TGTGCCAGCAGCTTAAAGGTAAATCGTCCCAATGAGCAGTTCTTC,CASSLKVNRPNEQFF
.,.,14,TRBJ2-7,TRBV15,TGTGCCACCAGCAGAGAACTAGGAGGATACGAGCAGTACTTC,CATSRELGGYEQYF
TRBD2,.,17,TRBJ2-7,TRBV4-2,TGTGCCAGCAGCCAAAGCCCCACTAGCGGGGGATCCTACGAGCAGTACTTC,CASSQSPTSGGSYEQYF
.,.,17,TRBJ1-5,TRBV28,TGTGCCAGCAGTTTATGGCGGGGACCGATTAGCAATCAGCCCCAGCATTTT,CASSLWRGPISNQPQHF
.,.,14,TRBJ1-5,TRBV11-2,TGTGCCAGCAGCTTAGATTGGGGGCCTCAGCCCCAGCATTTT,CASSLDWGPQPQHF
.,.,12,TRBJ2-6,TRBV28,TGTGCCACCGAATCTGGGGCCAACGTCCTGACTTTC,CATESGANVLTF
.,once,14,TRBJ2-7,TRBV19,TGTGCCAGTAGTGTTTTCGGCAGTGCCTACGAGCAGTACTTC,CASSVFGSAYEQYF
TRBD1,.,15,TRBJ2-5,TRBV7-2,TGTGCCAGCAGCTTCGTGACAGGGGCCAGGGAGACCCAGTACTTC,CASSFVTGARETQYF
.,once,16,TRBJ2-2,TRBV5-1,TGCGCCAGCAGCCATGGGGGCCTTACGAACACCGGGGAGCTGTTTTTT,CASSHGGLTNTGELFF
.,.,13,TRBJ2-7,TRBV6-6,TGTGCCAGCCAGGAGACAGGTCCCTACGAGCAGTACTTC,CASQETGPYEQYF
.,.,14,TRBJ1-4,TRBV19,TGTGCCAGTAAAGTTCGGCAGGTCGGGGAAAAACTGTTTTTT,CASKVRQVGEKLFF
.,.,16,TRBJ2-3,TRBV7-9,TGTGCCAGCAGCCCCTCTGCGGCGGGGTTAGCAGATACGCAGTATTTT,CASSPSAAGLADTQYF
.,.,13,TRBJ1-5,TRBV7-2,TGTGCCAGCACCCTAGCCGGAGGTCAGCCCCAGCATTTT,CASTLAGGQPQHF
TRBD1,.,15,TRBJ1-2,TRBV7-3,TGTGCCAGCAGCTTAACTGGCGACAGGGGCTATGGCTACACCTTC,CASSLTGDRGYGYTF
.,.,14,TRBJ1-1,TRBV4-1,TGCGCCAGCAGCCTAAGTGGGGGGAACACTGAAGCTTTCTTT,CASSLSGGNTEAFF